This T cell receptor beta chain was captured by sequencing in a study of human thymus T cells (dated by TCRdb to about 2020). Regarding the complete study: TCR alpha and beta repertoires from roughly eight infant thymus samples and four related peripheral blood samples were characterized in the study. Donor ages ranging from about 6 to 250 days were recorded, and over 5 male and a couple of female infants were included in the cohort. Overall results and qualifications from the work: On average, thymus samples gave around 810,000 unique TCRB clonotypes, whereas blood samples gave roughly 86,000. Biased V and J gene segment usage appeared to be present in both thymic and peripheral blood repertoires.

In regard to this clone: Its target antigen remains unknown. It has no much larger one-base neighbor in the sample; base qualities were not kept.

TCRB and TCRAD loci were amplified from a standardized quantity of quality-controlled genomic DNA using the immunoSEQ multiplex PCR assay. The amplicons covered the V(D)J region and were long enough to include the CDR3 and to identify the V and J genes. The amplicons were sequenced on an Illumina platform via the commercial immunoSEQ service. The paper's processing steps were these. Primer bias and sequencing errors were corrected as previously described, and TCRAD and TCRB definitions were based on the IMGT database. immunoSEQ Analyzer 3.0 and VDJTools were used for repertoire analysis, which covered basic statistics, V/J segment usage, diversity estimates, rarefaction and pairwise overlap. Chao1, ChaoE, Efron-Thisted, Shannon and inverse Simpson indices were used to estimate diversity, which was also estimated on datasets down-sampled to the smallest sample. Repertoire overlap was assessed by strict matching of CDR3 nucleotide sequence, V gene and J gene, and clustering was done by Jaccard-based multidimensional scaling. In its TCRdb copy, this immuneACCESS table keeps in-frame sequences only and misses some clones. Where compared with another copy, unresolved V genes explain less than half of these, and the others have no known cause. Clone size and the V and J calls come from that table; the DNA yielded D and trimming. Within this sample are some 46,000 clones, with approximately 95% of them counted one time only. Approximately 0.15% of the sample is in the top ten clones.

V is cut by 5 bases and J by 6 bases, and the space between the germline ends is 8 bases. Including the terminal cysteine and phenylalanine, the CDR3 comprises 12 residues. Kept here is only the CDR3 DNA, which spans 36 bases and is read in frame from base 1. CDR1 is given as MDHEN and CDR2 as SYDVKM, both from the germline V gene. In Finland, the donors were immunologically healthy infants who were having open corrective cardiac surgery for congenital heart defects. During surgery, a small roughly 0.5-1 mL aliquot of peripheral blood was collected from four of the eight donors. Genomic DNA from blood samples was extracted from all available leukocytes rather than from a fixed cell number. ACK lysis buffer was used to clear erythrocytes from the blood, and the leukocytes were then kept as pellets at -70 degrees C. A QIAsymphony instrument was used to extract genomic DNA from frozen cell pellets.

The origin of this receptor is a girl in the first two years of life with a congenital heart defect but otherwise immunologically healthy. Material: blood. Rearrangement joined TRBV28 to TRBJ2-1; the D gene lacks a confident call. The DNA sequence is as follows: TGTGCCAGCAGTCTCCCCGTCAATGAGCAGTTCTTC. Its amino acids are CASSLPVNEQFF. Where the CDR3 stops, the reference TRBV28 and TRBJ2-1 genes take over; the full variable domain is DVKVTQSSRYLVKRTGEKVFLECVQDMDHENMFWYRQDPGLGLRLIYFSYDVKMKEKGDIPEGYSVSREKKERFSLILESASTNQTSMYLCASSLPVNEQFFGPGTRLTVL.